The present entry profiles one TCR beta chain with its context. V lost 4 bases, J lost 4 bases, and 1 base stayed unmatched. The V gene's germline CDR1 is LGHNT and CDR2 FRNRAP. CDR3 size: 13 residues. Clones were sequenced by immunoSEQ multiplex PCR, and TCRdb holds only the in-frame ones, with some missing. The sample records tens of thousands of clones, 88% being singletons. The source of the sample is a study of T cell changes during pregnancy in multiple sclerosis. This specimen was CD4+ T cells from peripheral blood mononuclear cells, taken before pregnancy. The sequence was obtained from a female donor with multiple sclerosis, enrolled in a pregnancy study. The V call is TRBV12-5, the J call TRBJ2-5, with TRBD1 matching over 9 bases. The CDR3, as DNA: TGTGCTAGTGGTTGGGGACAGGGAGAGACCCAGTACTTC. It specifies CASGWGQGETQYF.